The 16 T cell receptor beta chains reported below all come from one sample, sequenced in a study of pediatric ulcerative colitis. Clones were sequenced by immunoSEQ multiplex PCR, and TCRdb holds only the in-frame ones, with some missing. The data contain 15,000 to 20,000 clones, more than 75% of them singletons. Rectal tissue came from one to two pinch biopsies taken at colonoscopy. Sequenced: gut tissue. These receptors were taken from a boy aged 5-17 years who was a control in a study of pediatric ulcerative colitis.

This chain uses TRBV19 with TRBJ2-4; D unclear. CDR3 length: 12 residues. V was trimmed by 3 bases and J by 8 bases, leaving 8 bases between them. Germline CDR1 and CDR2: LNHDA and SQIVND (reference sequence). CDR3 DNA: TGTGCCAGTAGTATCCACCGGGACATTCAGTACTTC. It translates to CASSIHRDIQYF.

The chain joins TRBV4-3 to TRBJ2-1; 7 bases agree with TRBD1. With V trimmed by 0 bases and J by 0 bases, 2 bases remained unmatched. Germline lookup yields CDR1 LGHNA and CDR2 YSLEER. The CDR3 runs to 16 residues. The CDR3 DNA follows: TGCGCCAGCAGCCAAGACCCAGGGGGCTCCTACAATGAGCAGTTCTTC. Protein: CASSQDPGGSYNEQFF.

CDR3 amino acids: CASSEVAGTYEQYF. The CDR3 nucleotides are TGTGCCAGCAGTGAAGTAGCGGGCACCTACGAGCAGTACTTC. The chain combines TRBV6-5 with TRBJ2-7; 7 bases agree with TRBD2. The CDR3 runs to 14 residues. CDR1 MNHEY and CDR2 SVGAGI come from the germline V gene. The trim removed 5 bases at V and 2 bases at J, leaving 6 bases unmatched.

V and J are TRBV21-1 and TRBJ1-4; the table assigns TRBD1, which was not confirmed against the DNA. TRBV21-1 is tagged as a pseudogene. This CDR3 comprises 16 residues. CDR3 in DNA: TGTGCCAGCAGCAAAGTGTACGGACAGGGGAATGAAAAACTGTTTTTT. As protein: CASSKVYGQGNEKLFF.

The chain links TRBV7-2 to TRBJ2-7; D might be TRBD1 (6 bases). CDR3 length: 19 residues. CDR1 is SGHTA and CDR2 is FQGNSA in the germline V gene. V was cut by 5 bases and J by 1 base, with 27 bases left in between. For the CDR3, the DNA is TGTGCCAGCAGCCATAATAAGGGGGAAATCTGGGAGCAATCCTACGAGCAGTACTTC. Its translation is CASSHNKGEIWEQSYEQYF.

V and J are TRBV4-1 and TRBJ2-7; 7 bases agree with TRBD2. The CDR3 length is 15 residues. Trimming removed 1 base from V and 4 bases from J; junction bases left unmatched: 7. CDR1 MGHRA and CDR2 YSYEKL come from the germline V gene. The CDR3 DNA is TGCGCCAGCAGCCAAGTTTCCGGGACTACATACGAGCAGTACTTC. Encoded protein: CASSQVSGTTYEQYF.

V usage is TRBV5-4 and J usage is TRBJ2-3, with D uncertain. This CDR3 comprises 14 residues. CDR1 and CDR2 (germline): SGHNT, YYREEE (reference sequence). V lost 0 bases, J lost 2 bases, and 7 bases lay in between. The CDR3 coding sequence is TGTGCCAGCAGCTTGGCGGCAAACACAGATACGCAGTATTTT. Protein product: CASSLAANTDTQYF.

The chain carries TRBV9 and TRBJ2-2, with 7 bases lining up with TRBD1. Germline loops: CDR1 SGDLS, CDR2 YYNGEE. The V segment lost 3 bases and the J segment 7 bases; nucleotides outside the gene matches: 3. The CDR3 is 13 amino acids. The CDR3 loop is CASSATGFGELFF. The CDR3 bases are TGTGCCAGCAGCGCGACAGGGTTCGGGGAGCTGTTTTTT.

The chain employs TRBV25-1 and TRBJ1-5; D is perhaps TRBD1 (5 bases). Trimming took off 4 bases at V and 7 bases at J, with 11 bases between the two ends. There are 13 residues in the CDR3. Germline V gene sequence: CDR1 MGHDK, CDR2 SYGVNS. The chain's CDR3 is CASSVQGGQPQHF. The CDR3 DNA follows: TGTGCCAGCAGTGTCCAGGGAGGCCAGCCCCAGCATTTT.

The gene calls are TRBV28 and TRBJ1-2; 8 bases line up with TRBD1. This CDR3 is 14 amino acids long. Germline trimming cut 3 bases from V and 6 bases from J; bases unmatched to any gene: 6. Germline V gene sequence: CDR1 MDHEN, CDR2 SYDVKM. The CDR3 nucleotides are TGTGCCAGCAGTTTTTCCAGGGGGCATCATGGCTACACCTTC. Residues: CASSFSRGHHGYTF.

This sequence joins TRBV5-1 and TRBJ2-7; 7 bases match TRBD2. Germline assignment: CDR1 SGHRS and CDR2 YFSETQ. The junction had 6 bases not matched to a gene; V was cut back by 0 bases and J by 6 bases. This CDR3 comprises 14 residues. Here the CDR3 DNA reads TGCGCCAGCAGCTTGGAGGCAGGGAGGGGCGAGCAGTACTTC. Its protein is CASSLEAGRGEQYF.

The chain joins TRBV4-1 to TRBJ2-7; the D is unclear. CDR1 is MGHRA and CDR2 is YSYEKL in the germline V gene. V was trimmed by 2 bases and J by 6 bases, leaving 17 bases between them. The CDR3 is 15 residues long. This chain's CDR3 is CASSQSYAVMGEQYF. Written as DNA, the CDR3 is TGCGCCAGCAGCCAATCTTATGCTGTGATGGGCGAGCAGTACTTC.

The chain links TRBV4-1 to TRBJ2-7; 11 positions agree with TRBD2. V was pared by 0 bases and J by 7 bases, with 11 bases of the junction left unmatched. Germline CDR1 is MGHRA and CDR2 is YSYEKL. The CDR3 has 17 residues. DNA for the CDR3: TGCGCCAGCAGCCAAGAAAGGACTAGCGGGCGGGCGACGGAGCAGTACTTC. Its translation: CASSQERTSGRATEQYF.

This chain uses TRBV5-1 with TRBJ2-3, with D tentatively TRBD2 (10 bases). The V end was cut by 5 bases, the J end by 2 bases, with 27 bases between. The CDR3 loop spans 19 amino acids. Germline V gene sequence: CDR1 SGHRS, CDR2 YFSETQ. CDR3 protein: CASRRGQGLSGGVTDTQYF. The CDR3 DNA sequence: TGCGCCAGCAGGAGGGGACAGGGACTCAGCGGGGGGGTCACAGATACGCAGTATTTT.

The V call is TRBV5-5, the J call TRBJ1-2, with D possibly TRBD1 on 6 matching bases. Germline loops: CDR1 SGHKS, CDR2 YYEKEE (reference sequence). The CDR3 totals 14 residues. The V end lost 4 bases, the J end lost 8 bases, and 18 bases lay between the germline ends. In DNA, the CDR3 is TGTGCCAGCAGCAGACAGGTGAACTTCGAGGGCTACACCTTC. Translated, it gives CASSRQVNFEGYTF.

This clone turned up a few times. The gene calls are TRBV5-4 and TRBJ2-5; 10 bases are a match to TRBD1. J gave up 4 bases and V 4 bases, and 4 bases lay outside the gene matches. In germline, CDR1 is SGHNT, CDR2 YYREEE (reference sequence). CDR3 length equals 14 residues. The CDR3 spells CASSKGQGRETQYF. DNA for the CDR3: TGTGCCAGCAGCAAGGGACAGGGGAGAGAGACCCAGTACTTC.